This T cell receptor (beta chain) was recorded in a study of Ad26.COV2.S vaccination and SARS-CoV-2 variants. The overall study: Donor got 5x10^10 or 1x10^11 viral particles of Ad26.COV2.S.

Treatment here: some 19 received Ad26.COV2.S at low or high dose, single or two shots; roughly five received placebo; per-sample allocation not given. Specimen acquisition occurred on day 63 following the initial vaccine or placebo injection. General study points: Vaccinated and placebo-treated recipients had similar non-spike TCR breadth. Ad26.COV2.S recipients had broader spike-specific TCRs (P = 0.0014).

TCRdb's copy holds only in-frame clones and misses some; the assay was immunoSEQ multiplex PCR. The profile shows fewer than 800,000 clones, about 89% of them singletons. As concerns this clone: The antigen remains unidentified.

The J segment lost 0 bases and the V segment lost 6 bases, leaving 7 bases of the junction unmatched. The CDR3 loop spans 16 amino acids. CDR1 and CDR2 (germline): LGHNA, YSLEER. The sample here was peripheral blood, taken in a trial of Ad26.COV2.S vaccine versus placebo. The receptor comes from a person between 18 and 59 years old who received the Ad26.COV2.S COVID-19 vaccine or a placebo. V is TRBV4-3 and J is TRBJ2-1; 8 positions agree with TRBD2. CDR3 protein: CASSPSGFSSYNEQFF. CDR3 nucleotide sequence: TGCGCCAGCAGTCCTAGCGGGTTCAGCTCCTACAATGAGCAGTTCTTC.